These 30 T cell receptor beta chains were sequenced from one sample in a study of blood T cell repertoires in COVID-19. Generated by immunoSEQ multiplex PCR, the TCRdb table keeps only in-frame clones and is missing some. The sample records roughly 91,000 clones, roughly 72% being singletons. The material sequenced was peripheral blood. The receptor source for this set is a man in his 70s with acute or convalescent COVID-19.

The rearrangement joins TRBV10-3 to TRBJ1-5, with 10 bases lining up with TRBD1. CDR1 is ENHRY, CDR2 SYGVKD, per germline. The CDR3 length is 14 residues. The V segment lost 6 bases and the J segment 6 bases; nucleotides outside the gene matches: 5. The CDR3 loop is CAIRGQGEGQPQHF. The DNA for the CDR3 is TGTGCCATCAGAGGACAGGGGGAGGGTCAGCCCCAGCATTTT.

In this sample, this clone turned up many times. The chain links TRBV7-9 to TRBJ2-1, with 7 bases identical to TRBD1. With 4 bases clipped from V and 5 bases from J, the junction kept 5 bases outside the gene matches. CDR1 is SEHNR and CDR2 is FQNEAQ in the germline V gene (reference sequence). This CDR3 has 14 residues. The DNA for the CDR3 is TGTGCCAGCAGCTCCGACAGGGACAACAATGAGCAGTTCTTC. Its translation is CASSSDRDNNEQFF.

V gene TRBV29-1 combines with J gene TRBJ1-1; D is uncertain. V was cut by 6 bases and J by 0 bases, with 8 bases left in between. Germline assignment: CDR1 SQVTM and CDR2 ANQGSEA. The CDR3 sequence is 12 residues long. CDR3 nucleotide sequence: TGCAGCGTCACGGGAATGAACACTGAAGCTTTCTTT. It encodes CSVTGMNTEAFF. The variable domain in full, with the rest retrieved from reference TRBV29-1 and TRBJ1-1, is SAVISQKPSRDICQRGTSLTIQCQVDSQVTMMFWYRQQPGQSLTLIATANQGSEATYESGFVIDKFPISRPNLTFSTLTVSNMSPEDSSIYLCSVTGMNTEAFFGQGTRLTVV.

The CDR3 DNA is TGTGCCAGCAGCAACACGGGGGTAGGAGATACGCAGTATTTT. Residues: CASSNTGVGDTQYF. This chain connects TRBV27 to TRBJ2-3; D may be TRBD2 (6 bases). V lost 6 bases to trimming and J lost 5 bases, with 15 bases between them. Germline values: CDR1 MNHEY, CDR2 SMNVEV (reference sequence). The CDR3 sequence is 14 residues long.

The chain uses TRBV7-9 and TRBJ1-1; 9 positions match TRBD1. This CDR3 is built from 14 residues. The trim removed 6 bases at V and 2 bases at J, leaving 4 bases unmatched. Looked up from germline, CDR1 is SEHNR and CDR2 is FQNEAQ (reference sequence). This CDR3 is CASRSGQGNTEAFF. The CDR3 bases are TGTGCCAGCAGGTCGGGACAGGGTAACACTGAAGCTTTCTTT.

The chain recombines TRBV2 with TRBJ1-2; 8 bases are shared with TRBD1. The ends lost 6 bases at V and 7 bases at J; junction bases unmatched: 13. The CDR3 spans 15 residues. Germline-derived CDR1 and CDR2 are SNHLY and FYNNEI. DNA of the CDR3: TGTGCCAGCAGAACATCCGGACAGGGAGGAGGTGGCTACACCTTC. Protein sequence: CASRTSGQGGGGYTF.

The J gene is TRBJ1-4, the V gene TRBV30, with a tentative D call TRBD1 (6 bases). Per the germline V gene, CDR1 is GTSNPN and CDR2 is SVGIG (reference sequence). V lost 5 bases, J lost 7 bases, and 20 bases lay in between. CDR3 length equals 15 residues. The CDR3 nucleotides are TGTGCCTGGGGGGCTCCCGGGGGGCTGAGTGAAAAACTGTTTTTT. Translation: CAWGAPGGLSEKLFF.

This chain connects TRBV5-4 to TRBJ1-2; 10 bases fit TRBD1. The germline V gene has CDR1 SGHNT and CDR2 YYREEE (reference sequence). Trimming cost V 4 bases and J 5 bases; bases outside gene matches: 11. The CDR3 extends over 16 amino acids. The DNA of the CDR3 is TGTGCCAGCAGCACGGGAGGGACAGGGGTAGGGTATGGCTACACCTTC. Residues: CASSTGGTGVGYGYTF.

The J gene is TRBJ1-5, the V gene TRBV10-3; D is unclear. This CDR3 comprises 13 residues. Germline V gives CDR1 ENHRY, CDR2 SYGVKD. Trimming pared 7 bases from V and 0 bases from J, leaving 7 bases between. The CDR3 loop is CAINANSNQPQHF. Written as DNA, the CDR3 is TGTGCCATCAACGCTAATAGCAATCAGCCCCAGCATTTT.

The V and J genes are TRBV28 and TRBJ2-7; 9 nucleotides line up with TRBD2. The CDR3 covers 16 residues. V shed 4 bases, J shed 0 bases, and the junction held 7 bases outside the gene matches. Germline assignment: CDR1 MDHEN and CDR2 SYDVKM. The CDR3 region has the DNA TGTGCCAGCAGTTCCGCGAGCGGGAGGCTCTCCTACGAGCAGTACTTC. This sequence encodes CASSSASGRLSYEQYF. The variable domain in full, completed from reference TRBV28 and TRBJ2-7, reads DVKVTQSSRYLVKRTGEKVFLECVQDMDHENMFWYRQDPGLGLRLIYFSYDVKMKEKGDIPEGYSVSREKKERFSLILESASTNQTSMYLCASSSASGRLSYEQYFGPGTRLTVT.

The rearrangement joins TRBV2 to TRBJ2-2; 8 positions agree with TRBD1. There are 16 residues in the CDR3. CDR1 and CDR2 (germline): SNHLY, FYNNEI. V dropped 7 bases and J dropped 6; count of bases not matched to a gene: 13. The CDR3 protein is CASTGTGRTGAGELFF. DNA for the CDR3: TGTGCCAGCACCGGGACAGGACGTACCGGGGCCGGGGAGCTGTTTTTT.

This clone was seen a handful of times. The CDR3 sequence is CASSPTGGRTEAFF. The CDR3 DNA reads TGTGCCAGCTCACCGACAGGGGGTCGCACTGAAGCTTTCTTT. J is TRBJ1-1 and V is TRBV18; 9 bases are shared with TRBD1. CDR3 length: 14 amino acids. V shed 3 bases, J shed 4 bases, and the junction held 3 bases outside the gene matches. Germline values: CDR1 KGHSH, CDR2 LQKENI.

The CDR3 DNA reads as TGTGCCTGGAGTCCCGGGACTACCCGCACAGATACGCAGTATTTT. Its translation: CAWSPGTTRTDTQYF. The V gene is TRBV30, the J gene TRBJ2-3; 7 nucleotides align to TRBD2. V shed 2 bases and J 1 base; nucleotides not matched to a gene: 6. Germline lookup yields CDR1 GTSNPN and CDR2 SVGIG (reference sequence). This CDR3 is built from 15 residues. The full variable domain, completed using reference TRBV30 and TRBJ2-3, is SQTIHQWPATLVQPVGSPLSLECTVEGTSNPNLYWYRQAAGRGLQLLFYSVGIGQISSEVPQNLSASRPQDRQFILSSKKLLLSDSGFYLCAWSPGTTRTDTQYFGPGTRLTVL.

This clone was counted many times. As DNA, the CDR3 is TGTGCCAGCAGTGAGACAGAAGCCTCTGGAAACACCATATATTTT. It specifies CASSETEASGNTIYF. The rearrangement joins TRBV2 to TRBJ1-3; possible D gene TRBD1, 5 bases. The V and J ends lost 3 bases and 0 bases respectively, with 9 bases between them. The V gene's germline CDR1 is SNHLY and CDR2 FYNNEI. There are 15 residues in the CDR3.

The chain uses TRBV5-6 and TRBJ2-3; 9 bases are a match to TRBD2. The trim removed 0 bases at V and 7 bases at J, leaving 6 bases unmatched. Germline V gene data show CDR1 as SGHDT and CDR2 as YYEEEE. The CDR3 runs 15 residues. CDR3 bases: TGTGCCAGCAGCTTGGAGGCGGGAGGGATACATACGCAGTATTTT. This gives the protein CASSLEAGGIHTQYF.

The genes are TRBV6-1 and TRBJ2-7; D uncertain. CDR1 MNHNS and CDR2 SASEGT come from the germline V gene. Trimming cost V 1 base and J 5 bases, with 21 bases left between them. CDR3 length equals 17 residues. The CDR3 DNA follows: TGTGCCAGCAGTGAAGGAGCGTTTGGCCCCCCGGCGGACGAGCAGTACTTC. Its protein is CASSEGAFGPPADEQYF.

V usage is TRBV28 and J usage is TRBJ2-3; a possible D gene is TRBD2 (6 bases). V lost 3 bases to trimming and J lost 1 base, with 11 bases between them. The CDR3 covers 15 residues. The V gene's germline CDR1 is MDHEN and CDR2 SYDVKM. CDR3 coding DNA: TGTGCCAGCAGTTTGAGGGCTAGCGGCACAGATACGCAGTATTTT. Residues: CASSLRASGTDTQYF.

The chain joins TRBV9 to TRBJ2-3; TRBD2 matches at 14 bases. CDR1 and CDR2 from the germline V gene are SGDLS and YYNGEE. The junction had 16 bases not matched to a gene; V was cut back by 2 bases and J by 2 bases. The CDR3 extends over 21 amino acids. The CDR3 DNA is TGTGCCAGCAGCGTCCGTCTCCGGACTAGCGGGAGGAAGAGGGCCACAGATACGCAGTATTTT. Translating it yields CASSVRLRTSGRKRATDTQYF.

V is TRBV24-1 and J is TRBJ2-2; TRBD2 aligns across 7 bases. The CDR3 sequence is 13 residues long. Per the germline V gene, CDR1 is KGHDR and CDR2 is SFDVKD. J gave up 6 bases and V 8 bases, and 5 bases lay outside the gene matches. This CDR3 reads CATMNRGAGELFF. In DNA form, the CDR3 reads TGTGCCACCATGAACCGGGGGGCCGGGGAGCTGTTTTTT.

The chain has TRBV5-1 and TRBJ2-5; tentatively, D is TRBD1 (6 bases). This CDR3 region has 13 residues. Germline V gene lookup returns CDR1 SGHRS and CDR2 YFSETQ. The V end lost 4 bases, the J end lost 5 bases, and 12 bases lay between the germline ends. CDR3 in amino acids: CASSVQGMETQYF. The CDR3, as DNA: TGCGCCAGCAGCGTTCAGGGGATGGAGACCCAGTACTTC.

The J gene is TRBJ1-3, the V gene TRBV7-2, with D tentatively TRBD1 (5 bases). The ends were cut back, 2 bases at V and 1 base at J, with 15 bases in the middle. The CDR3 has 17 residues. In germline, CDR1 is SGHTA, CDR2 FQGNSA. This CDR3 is CASSLQWSGVSGNTIYF. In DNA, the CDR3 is TGTGCCAGCAGCTTACAATGGTCGGGGGTATCTGGAAACACCATATATTTT.

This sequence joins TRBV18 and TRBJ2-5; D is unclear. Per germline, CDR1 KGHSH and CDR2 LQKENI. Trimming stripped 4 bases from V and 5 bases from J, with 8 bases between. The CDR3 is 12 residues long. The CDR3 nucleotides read TGTGCCAGCTCACTTAGAGAGGAGACCCAGTACTTC. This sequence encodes CASSLREETQYF.

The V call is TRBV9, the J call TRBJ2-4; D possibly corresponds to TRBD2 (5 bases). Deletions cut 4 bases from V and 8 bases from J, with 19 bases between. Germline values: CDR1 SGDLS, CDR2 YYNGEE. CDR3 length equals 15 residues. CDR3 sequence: CASSPWAGMYDIQYF. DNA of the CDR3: TGTGCCAGCAGCCCCTGGGCGGGTATGTACGACATTCAGTACTTC.

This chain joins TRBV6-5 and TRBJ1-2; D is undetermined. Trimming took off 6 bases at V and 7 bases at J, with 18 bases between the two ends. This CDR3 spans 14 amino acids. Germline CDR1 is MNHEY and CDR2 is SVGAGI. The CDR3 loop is CASRQAGSHPGYTF. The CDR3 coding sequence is TGTGCCAGCAGGCAAGCAGGAAGCCACCCTGGCTACACCTTC.

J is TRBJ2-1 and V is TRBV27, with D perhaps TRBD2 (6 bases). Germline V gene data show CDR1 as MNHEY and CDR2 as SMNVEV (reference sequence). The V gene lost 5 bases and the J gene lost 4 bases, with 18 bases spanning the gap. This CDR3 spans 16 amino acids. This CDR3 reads CASSLGGTSGYNEQFF. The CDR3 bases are TGTGCCAGCAGTCTGGGGGGTACTAGTGGATACAATGAGCAGTTCTTC.

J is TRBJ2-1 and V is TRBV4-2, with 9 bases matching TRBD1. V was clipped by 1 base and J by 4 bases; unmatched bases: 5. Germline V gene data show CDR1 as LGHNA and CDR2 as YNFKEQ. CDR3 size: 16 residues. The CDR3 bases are TGTGCCAGCAGCCAAGGTCCGGGACAGGGTTACAATGAGCAGTTCTTC. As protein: CASSQGPGQGYNEQFF.

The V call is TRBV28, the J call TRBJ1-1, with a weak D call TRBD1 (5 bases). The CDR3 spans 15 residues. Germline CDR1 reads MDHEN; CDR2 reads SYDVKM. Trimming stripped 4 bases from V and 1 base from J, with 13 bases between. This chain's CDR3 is CASSSHQGWNTEAFF. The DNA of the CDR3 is TGTGCCAGCAGTTCCCATCAGGGCTGGAACACTGAAGCTTTCTTT.

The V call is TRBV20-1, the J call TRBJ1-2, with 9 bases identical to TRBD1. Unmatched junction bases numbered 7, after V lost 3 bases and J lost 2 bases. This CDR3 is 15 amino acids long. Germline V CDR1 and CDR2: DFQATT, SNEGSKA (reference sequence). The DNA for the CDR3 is TGCAGTGCTAGTGTGACAGGGGGATTCAACTATGGCTACACCTTC. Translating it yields CSASVTGGFNYGYTF.

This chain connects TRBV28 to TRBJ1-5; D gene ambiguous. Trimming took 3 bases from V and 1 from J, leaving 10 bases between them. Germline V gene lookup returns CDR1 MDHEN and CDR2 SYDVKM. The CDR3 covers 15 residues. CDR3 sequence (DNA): TGTGCCAGCAGTTTGGGGAGGTCGAGCAATCAGCCCCAGCATTTT. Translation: CASSLGRSSNQPQHF.

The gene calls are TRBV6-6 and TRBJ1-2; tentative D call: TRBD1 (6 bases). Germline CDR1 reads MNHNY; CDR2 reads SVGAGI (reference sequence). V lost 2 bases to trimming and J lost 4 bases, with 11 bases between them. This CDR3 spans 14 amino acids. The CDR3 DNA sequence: TGTGCCAGCAGTTACGCGGGGGCGGGCTATGGCTACACCTTC. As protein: CASSYAGAGYGYTF.